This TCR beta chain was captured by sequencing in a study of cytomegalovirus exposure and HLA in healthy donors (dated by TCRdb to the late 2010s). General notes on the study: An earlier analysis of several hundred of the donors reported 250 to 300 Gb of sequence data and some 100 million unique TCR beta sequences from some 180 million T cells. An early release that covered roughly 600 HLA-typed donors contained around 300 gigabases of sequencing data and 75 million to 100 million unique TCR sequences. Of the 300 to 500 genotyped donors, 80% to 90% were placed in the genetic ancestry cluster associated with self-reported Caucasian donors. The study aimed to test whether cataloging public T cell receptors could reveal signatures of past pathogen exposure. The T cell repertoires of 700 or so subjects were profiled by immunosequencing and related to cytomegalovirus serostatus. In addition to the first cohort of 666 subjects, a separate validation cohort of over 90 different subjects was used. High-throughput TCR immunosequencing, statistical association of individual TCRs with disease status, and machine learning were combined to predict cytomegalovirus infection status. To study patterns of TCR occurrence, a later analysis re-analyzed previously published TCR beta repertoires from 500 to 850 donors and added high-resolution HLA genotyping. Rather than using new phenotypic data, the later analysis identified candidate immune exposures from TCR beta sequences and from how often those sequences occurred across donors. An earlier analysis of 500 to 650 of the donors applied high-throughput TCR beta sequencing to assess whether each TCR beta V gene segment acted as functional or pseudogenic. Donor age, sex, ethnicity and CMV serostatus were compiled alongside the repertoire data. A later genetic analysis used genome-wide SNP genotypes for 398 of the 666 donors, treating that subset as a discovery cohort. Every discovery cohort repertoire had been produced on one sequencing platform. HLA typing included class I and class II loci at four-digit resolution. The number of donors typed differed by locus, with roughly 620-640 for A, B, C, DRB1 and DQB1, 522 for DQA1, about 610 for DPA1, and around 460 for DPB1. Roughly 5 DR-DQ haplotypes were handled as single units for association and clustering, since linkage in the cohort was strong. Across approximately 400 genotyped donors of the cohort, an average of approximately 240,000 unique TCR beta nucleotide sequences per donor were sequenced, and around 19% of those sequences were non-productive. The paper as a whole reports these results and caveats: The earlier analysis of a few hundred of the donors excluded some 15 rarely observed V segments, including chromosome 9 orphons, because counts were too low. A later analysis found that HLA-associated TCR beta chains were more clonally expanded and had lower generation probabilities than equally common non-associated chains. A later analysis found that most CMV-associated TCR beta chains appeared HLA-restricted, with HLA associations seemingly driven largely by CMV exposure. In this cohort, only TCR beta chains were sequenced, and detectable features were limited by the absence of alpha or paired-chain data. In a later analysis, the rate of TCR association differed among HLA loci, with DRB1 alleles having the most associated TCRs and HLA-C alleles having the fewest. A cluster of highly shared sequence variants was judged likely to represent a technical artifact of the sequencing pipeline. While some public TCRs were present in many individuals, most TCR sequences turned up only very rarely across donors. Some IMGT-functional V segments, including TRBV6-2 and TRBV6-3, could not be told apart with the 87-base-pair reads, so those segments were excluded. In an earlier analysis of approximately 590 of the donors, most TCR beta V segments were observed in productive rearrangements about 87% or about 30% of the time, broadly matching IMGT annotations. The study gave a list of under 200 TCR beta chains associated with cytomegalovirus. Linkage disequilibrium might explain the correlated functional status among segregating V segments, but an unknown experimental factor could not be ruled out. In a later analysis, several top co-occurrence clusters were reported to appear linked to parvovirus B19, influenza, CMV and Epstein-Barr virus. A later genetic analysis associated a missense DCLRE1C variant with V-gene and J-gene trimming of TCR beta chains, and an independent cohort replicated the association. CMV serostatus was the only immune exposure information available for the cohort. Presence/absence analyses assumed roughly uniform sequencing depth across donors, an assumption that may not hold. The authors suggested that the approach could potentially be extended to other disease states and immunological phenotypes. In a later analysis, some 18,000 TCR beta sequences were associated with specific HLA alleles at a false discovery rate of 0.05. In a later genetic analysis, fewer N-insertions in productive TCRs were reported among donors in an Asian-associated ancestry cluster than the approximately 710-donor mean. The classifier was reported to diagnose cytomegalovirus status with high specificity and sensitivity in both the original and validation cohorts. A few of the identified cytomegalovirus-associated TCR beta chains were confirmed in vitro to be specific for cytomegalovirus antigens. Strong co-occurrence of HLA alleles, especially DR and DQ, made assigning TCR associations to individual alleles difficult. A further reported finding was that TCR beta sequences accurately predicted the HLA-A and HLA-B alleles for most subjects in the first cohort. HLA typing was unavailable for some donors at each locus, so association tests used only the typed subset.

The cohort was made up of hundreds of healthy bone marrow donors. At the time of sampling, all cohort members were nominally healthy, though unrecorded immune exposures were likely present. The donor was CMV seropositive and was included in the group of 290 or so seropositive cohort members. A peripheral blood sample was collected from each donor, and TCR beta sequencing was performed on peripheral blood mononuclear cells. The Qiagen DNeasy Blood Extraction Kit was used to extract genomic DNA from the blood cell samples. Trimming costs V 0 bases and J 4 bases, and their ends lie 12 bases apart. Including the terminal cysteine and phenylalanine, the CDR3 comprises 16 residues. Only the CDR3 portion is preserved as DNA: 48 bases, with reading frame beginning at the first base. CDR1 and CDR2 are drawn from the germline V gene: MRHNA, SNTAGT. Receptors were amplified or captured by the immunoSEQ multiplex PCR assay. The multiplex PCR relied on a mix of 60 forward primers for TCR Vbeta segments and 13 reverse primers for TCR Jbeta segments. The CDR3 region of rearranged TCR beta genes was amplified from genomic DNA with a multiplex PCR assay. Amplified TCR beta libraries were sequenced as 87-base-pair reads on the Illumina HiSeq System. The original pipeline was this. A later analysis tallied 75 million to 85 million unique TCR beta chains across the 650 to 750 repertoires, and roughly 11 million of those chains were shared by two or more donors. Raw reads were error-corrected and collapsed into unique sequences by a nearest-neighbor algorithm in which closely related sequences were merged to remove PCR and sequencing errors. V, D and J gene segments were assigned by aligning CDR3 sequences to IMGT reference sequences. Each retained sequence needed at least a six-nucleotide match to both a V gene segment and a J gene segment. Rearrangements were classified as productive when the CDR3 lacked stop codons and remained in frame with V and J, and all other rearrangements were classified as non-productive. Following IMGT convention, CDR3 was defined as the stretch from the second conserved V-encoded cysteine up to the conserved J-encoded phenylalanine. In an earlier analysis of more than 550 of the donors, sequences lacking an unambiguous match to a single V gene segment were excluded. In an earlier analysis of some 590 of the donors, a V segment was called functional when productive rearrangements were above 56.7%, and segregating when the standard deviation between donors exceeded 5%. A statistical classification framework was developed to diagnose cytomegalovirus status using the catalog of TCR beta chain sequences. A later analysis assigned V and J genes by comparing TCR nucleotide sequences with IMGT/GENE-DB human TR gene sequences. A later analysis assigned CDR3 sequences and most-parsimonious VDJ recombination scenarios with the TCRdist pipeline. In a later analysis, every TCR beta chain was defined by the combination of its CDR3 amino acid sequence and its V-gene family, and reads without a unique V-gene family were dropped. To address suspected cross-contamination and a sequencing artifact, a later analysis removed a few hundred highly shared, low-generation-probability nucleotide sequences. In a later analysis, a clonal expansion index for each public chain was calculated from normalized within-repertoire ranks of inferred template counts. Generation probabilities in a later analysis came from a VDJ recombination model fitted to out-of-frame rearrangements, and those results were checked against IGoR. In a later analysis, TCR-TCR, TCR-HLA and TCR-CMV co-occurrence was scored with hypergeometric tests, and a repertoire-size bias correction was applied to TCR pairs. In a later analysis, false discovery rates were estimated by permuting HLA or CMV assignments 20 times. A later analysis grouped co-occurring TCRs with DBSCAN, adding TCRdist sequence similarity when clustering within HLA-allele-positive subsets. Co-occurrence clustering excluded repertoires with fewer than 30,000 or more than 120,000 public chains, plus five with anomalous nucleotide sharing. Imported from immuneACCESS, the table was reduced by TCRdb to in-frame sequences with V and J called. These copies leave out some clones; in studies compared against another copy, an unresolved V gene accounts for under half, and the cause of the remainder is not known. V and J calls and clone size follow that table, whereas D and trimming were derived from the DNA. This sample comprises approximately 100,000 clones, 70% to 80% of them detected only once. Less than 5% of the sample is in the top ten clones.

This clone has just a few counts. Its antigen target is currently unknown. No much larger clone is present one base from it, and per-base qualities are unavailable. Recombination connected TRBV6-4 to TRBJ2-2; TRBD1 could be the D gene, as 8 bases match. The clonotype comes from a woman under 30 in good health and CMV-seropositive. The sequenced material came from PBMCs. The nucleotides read TGTGCCAGCAGTGACTCGACAGGGGAGGGCACCGGGGAGCTGTTTTTT. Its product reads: CASSDSTGEGTGELFF.